The 21 T cell receptor beta chains listed next were all sequenced from one sample in a study of T cell responses to AZD1222 COVID-19 vaccine. Using immunoSEQ multiplex PCR, the repertoire was profiled, and TCRdb retains in-frame clones only, with some absent. The data hold about 180,000 clones, with over 90% observed a single time. Sequencing was performed on peripheral blood, taken 28 days after the second AZD1222 dose. The receptors were gathered from an adult who received the AZD1222 COVID-19 vaccine.

V and J are TRBV15 and TRBJ2-5; D uncertain. This CDR3 is built from 15 residues. Trimming removed 0 bases at V and 4 bases at J, with 12 bases between. Germline V gene sequence: CDR1 LNHNV, CDR2 YYDKDF (reference sequence). The CDR3 DNA follows: TGTGCCACCAGCAGAGATCGACCGGCAGGAGAGACCCAGTACTTC. This encodes CATSRDRPAGETQYF.

The rearrangement links TRBV11-2 to TRBJ2-1; a weak D match, TRBD2 (7 bases). Trimming took off 5 bases at V and 4 bases at J, with 18 bases between the two ends. Germline V gene sequence: CDR1 SGHAT, CDR2 FQNNGV. The CDR3 extends over 16 amino acids. CDR3 nucleotides: TGTGCCAGCAGCCGCCTTATCGGGGGGCGTTACAATGAGCAGTTCTTC. Translating it yields CASSRLIGGRYNEQFF. The full variable domain, with the rest looked up from reference TRBV11-2 and TRBJ2-1, is EAGVAQSPRYKIIEKRQSVAFWCNPISGHATLYWYQQILGQGPKLLIQFQNNGVVDDSQLPKDRFSAERLKGVDSTLKIQPAKLEDSAVYLCASSRLIGGRYNEQFFGPGTRLTVL.

CDR3 region: CSVGEQSQFF. DNA of the CDR3: TGCAGCGTCGGCGAGCAGTCGCAGTTCTTC. This chain links TRBV29-1 with TRBJ2-1, with no clear D. The CDR3 is 10 residues long. Deletions cut 6 bases from V and 12 bases from J, with 12 bases between. The germline gives CDR1 SQVTM, CDR2 ANQGSEA.

The chain recombines TRBV28 with TRBJ1-2; D possibly corresponds to TRBD1 (6 bases). Germline V CDR1 and CDR2: MDHEN, SYDVKM. V shed 1 base and J shed 5 bases, with 11 bases lying between them. This CDR3 is 14 amino acids long. The CDR3 DNA reads as TGTGCCAGCAGTTTATCAGGGGCGCAATATGGCTACACCTTC. Translating it yields CASSLSGAQYGYTF.

The chain is built from TRBV11-2 and TRBJ1-5; D is unclear. This CDR3 is built from 16 residues. The V and J ends lost 1 base and 0 bases respectively, with 10 bases between them. CDR1 SGHAT and CDR2 FQNNGV come from the germline V gene. In DNA form, the CDR3 reads TGTGCCAGCAGCTTAGGGACTTGGGGTAGCAATCAGCCCCAGCATTTT. Its protein is CASSLGTWGSNQPQHF.

This chain links TRBV7-2 with TRBJ2-5; no clear D. Germline assignment: CDR1 SGHTA and CDR2 FQGNSA. Trimming removed 5 bases at V and 1 base at J, with 8 bases between. This CDR3 is 13 amino acids long. Here the CDR3 reads CASSPGPQETQYF. In DNA form, the CDR3 reads TGTGCCAGCAGCCCCGGGCCCCAAGAGACCCAGTACTTC.

This chain links TRBV7-2 with TRBJ2-7, with D perhaps TRBD1 (6 bases). This CDR3 has 12 amino acids. V was clipped by 3 bases and J by 3 bases, with 6 bases between them. Germline V gives CDR1 SGHTA, CDR2 FQGNSA. The CDR3 DNA sequence: TGTGCCAGCAGCTTCAGGGGCTACGAGCAGTACTTC. Protein: CASSFRGYEQYF. The full variable domain, in which reference TRBV7-2 and TRBJ2-7 provide the parts outside the CDR3, is GAGVSQSPSNKVTEKGKDVELRCDPISGHTALYWYRQSLGQGLEFLIYFQGNSAPDKSGLPSDRFSAERTGGSVSTLTIQRTQQEDSAVYLCASSFRGYEQYFGPGTRLTVT.

This chain connects TRBV7-2 to TRBJ2-5, with D possibly TRBD1 on 5 matching bases. Trimming took off 5 bases at V and 7 bases at J, with 17 bases between the two ends. The CDR3 runs to 14 residues. Per germline, CDR1 SGHTA and CDR2 FQGNSA. CDR3 sequence (DNA): TGTGCCAGCAGCGAATTTCAGGGTCCGGGGACCCAGTACTTC. Protein: CASSEFQGPGTQYF.

The chain joins TRBV6-5 to TRBJ2-7; D perhaps matches TRBD2 (5 bases). V lost 0 bases and J 8 bases, leaving 14 bases between the germline ends. Germline CDR1 and CDR2: MNHEY and SVGAGI. The CDR3 contains 14 residues. CDR3 sequence: CASSYSDRDQQQYF. CDR3 nucleotides: TGTGCCAGCAGTTACTCGGACCGGGATCAGCAGCAGTACTTC.

The chain has TRBV23-1 and TRBJ2-7; 12 positions agree with TRBD2. TRBV23-1 is treated as an ORF (open reading frame) with a function not yet certain. V gave up 8 bases and J gave up 0 bases; unmatched junction bases: 14. The CDR3 contains 18 residues. The CDR3 here is CASLEGLAGPTSSYEQYF. In nucleotides, the CDR3 is TGCGCCAGCTTAGAGGGACTAGCGGGCCCGACCAGCTCCTACGAGCAGTACTTC.

The chain carries TRBV3-1 (or the pseudogene TRBV3-2) and TRBJ2-3, with D uncertain. V was trimmed by 0 bases and J by 9 bases, leaving 13 bases between them. The CDR3 spans 14 residues. Per the germline V gene, CDR1 is LGHDT and CDR2 is YNNKEL (reference sequence). In nucleotides, the CDR3 is TGTGCCAGCAGCCAAGATTCGGCCCTGGGCACGCAGTATTTT. As protein: CASSQDSALGTQYF.

Comment on this clone: Sequence at one end of the junction differs from germline and may be a read error. The chain combines TRBV6-5 with TRBJ2-6; 10 bases are a match to TRBD1. This CDR3 has 15 residues. Per the germline V gene, CDR1 is MNHEY and CDR2 is SVGAGI. CDR3 nucleotide sequence: TGTGCCAGCAGTCTCCGGACAGGGGGGGGCAACGTCCTGACTTTC. Protein: CASSLRTGGGNVLTF.

The chain employs TRBV21-1 and TRBJ1-1; no check of the table's D call, TRBD1, against the DNA was made. TRBV21-1 is classified as a pseudogene. There are 15 residues in the CDR3. CDR3 DNA sequence: TGTGCCAGCAGCAAAGGGGACAGGGAGAACACTGAAGCTTTCTTT. Protein sequence: CASSKGDRENTEAFF.

V is TRBV29-1 and J is TRBJ1-2, with D possibly being TRBD1 (6 bases). CDR1 SQVTM and CDR2 ANQGSEA come from the germline V gene. The V end was cut by 7 bases, the J end by 0 bases, with 9 bases between. The CDR3 covers 12 residues. CDR3 sequence (DNA): TGCAGCGCCAACAGGGCTAACTATGGCTACACCTTC. It translates to CSANRANYGYTF.

This rearrangement joins TRBV6-5 to TRBJ2-7; D is ambiguous. The germline gives CDR1 MNHEY, CDR2 SVGAGI. The CDR3 contains 10 residues. The germline V and J ends were trimmed by 6 bases and 3 bases, with 3 bases remaining between them. CDR3 region: CASRDYEQYF. Here the CDR3 DNA reads TGTGCCAGCAGGGACTACGAGCAGTACTTC.

CDR3 loop: CSVAPPTGGRETQYF. The CDR3 DNA reads as TGCAGCGTTGCTCCACCGACAGGGGGCCGGGAGACCCAGTACTTC. The gene calls are TRBV29-1 and TRBJ2-5; 10 bases agree with TRBD1. Per the germline V gene, CDR1 is SQVTM and CDR2 is ANQGSEA. V lost 4 bases to trimming and J lost 5 bases; unmatched junction nucleotides: 10. The CDR3 extends over 15 amino acids.

The chain couples TRBV19 to TRBJ1-6; 9 positions match TRBD1. V shed 5 bases and J 8 bases; nucleotides not matched to a gene: 7. Germline loops: CDR1 LNHDA, CDR2 SQIVND (reference sequence). CDR3 length: 15 residues. The CDR3 loop is CASSLGTGYDSPLHF. In DNA form, the CDR3 reads TGTGCCAGTAGTCTCGGGACAGGGTACGATTCACCCCTCCACTTT.

In nucleotides, the CDR3 is TGTGCCAGCAGCCACGGGGGGAACACTGAAGCTTTCTTT. It encodes CASSHGGNTEAFF. The rearrangement joins TRBV6-5 to TRBJ1-1; TRBD1 might be the D (5 bases). The ends were cut back, 6 bases at V and 1 base at J, with 9 bases in the middle. Germline loops: CDR1 MNHEY, CDR2 SVGAGI. There are 13 residues in the CDR3.

The chain has TRBV7-3 and TRBJ2-7; TRBD2 might be the D (5 bases). CDR3 length: 14 residues. Germline V gene sequence: CDR1 SGHTA, CDR2 FQGTGA. Trimming stripped 0 bases from V and 3 bases from J, with 9 bases between. CDR3 residues: CASSLTNGNYEQYF. Here the CDR3 DNA reads TGTGCCAGCAGCTTAACGAACGGGAACTACGAGCAGTACTTC.

This clone was observed a handful of times. This chain links TRBV25-1 with TRBJ1-6; tentative D call: TRBD1 (5 bases). This CDR3 has 16 residues. V was clipped by 7 bases and J by 7 bases, with 20 bases between them. Germline V gives CDR1 MGHDK, CDR2 SYGVNS. The CDR3 DNA sequence: TGTGCCAGCAAAGAGGGGAGACATGGGGCCAATTCACCCCTCCACTTT. It codes for CASKEGRHGANSPLHF.

The J gene is TRBJ2-2, the V gene TRBV7-9, with D tentatively TRBD1 or TRBD2 (8 bases each). The CDR3 contains 16 residues. Trimming took off 5 bases at V and 6 bases at J, with 19 bases between the two ends. The germline V gene has CDR1 SEHNR and CDR2 FQNEAQ (reference sequence). CDR3 nucleotides: TGTGCCAGCAGCCTCGGGAGGGACAGGTCATCCGGGGAGCTGTTTTTT. Amino acid sequence: CASSLGRDRSSGELFF.